The 29 T cell receptor beta chains below come from one sample, sequenced in a study of blood T cell repertoires in COVID-19. Assay used: immunoSEQ multiplex PCR; TCRdb lists only in-frame clones, some missing. The sample carries around 100,000 clones, approximately 90% recorded once. Sequencing used peripheral blood. These receptors all come from a woman in her 50s with acute or convalescent COVID-19.

The chain recombines TRBV11-2 with TRBJ1-1, with TRBD1 matching over 8 bases. The V segment lost 5 bases and the J segment 13 bases; nucleotides outside the gene matches: 12. CDR1 and CDR2 from the germline V gene are SGHAT and FQNNGV. This CDR3 spans 13 amino acids. The CDR3, as DNA: TGTGCCAGCAGCCGGTCGGACGGGACAGGCGTTTTCTTT. Translated: CASSRSDGTGVFF.

The gene calls are TRBV19 and TRBJ1-3, with a weak D call TRBD1 (6 bases). V lost 3 bases, J lost 7 bases, and 19 bases lay in between. The germline V gene has CDR1 LNHDA and CDR2 SQIVND (reference sequence). This CDR3 has 16 amino acids. The DNA of the CDR3 is TGTGCCAGTAGTATGTCTTTGGACAGCCAGAGGAACACCATATATTTT. It translates to CASSMSLDSQRNTIYF. Drawing the rest from reference TRBV19 and TRBJ1-3, the complete variable domain is DGGITQSPKYLFRKEGQNVTLSCEQNLNHDAMYWYRQDPGQGLRLIYYSQIVNDFQKGDIAEGYSVSREKKESFPLTVTSAQKNPTAFYLCASSMSLDSQRNTIYFGEGSWLTVV.

The chain couples TRBV11-2 to TRBJ2-7; 9 nucleotides align to TRBD1. With V trimmed by 4 bases and J by 1 base, 2 bases remained unmatched. This CDR3 region has 14 residues. Germline V gene lookup returns CDR1 SGHAT and CDR2 FQNNGV. The CDR3 here is CASSSGTGSYEQYF. CDR3 nucleotides: TGTGCCAGCAGCTCCGGGACAGGGTCCTACGAGCAGTACTTC.

This chain links TRBV30 with TRBJ1-5; D ambiguous. The germline V gene has CDR1 GTSNPN and CDR2 SVGIG (reference sequence). The length of the CDR3 is 14 residues. Trimming cost V 0 bases and J 5 bases, with 11 bases left between them. DNA of the CDR3: TGTGCCTGGAGTGTACTCGCGGCCCATCAGCCCCAGCATTTT. Its protein is CAWSVLAAHQPQHF. The entire variable domain, with the rest obtained from reference TRBV30 and TRBJ1-5, is as follows: SQTIHQWPATLVQPVGSPLSLECTVEGTSNPNLYWYRQAAGRGLQLLFYSVGIGQISSEVPQNLSASRPQDRQFILSSKKLLLSDSGFYLCAWSVLAAHQPQHFGDGTRLSIL.

This chain joins TRBV5-1 and TRBJ2-5; 7 bases are a match to TRBD1. CDR1 and CDR2 from the germline V gene are SGHRS and YFSETQ. J gave up 3 bases and V 3 bases, and 8 bases lay outside the gene matches. The CDR3 is 15 amino acids. The CDR3 DNA sequence: TGCGCCAGCAGCTCGGGAAGGGGGCAGGAAGAGACCCAGTACTTC. It yields the protein CASSSGRGQEETQYF.

The rearrangement joins TRBV3-1 (or the pseudogene TRBV3-2) to TRBJ1-2, with 9 bases fitting TRBD1. J was trimmed by 1 base and V by 4 bases; bases with no gene match: 7. CDR1 LGHDT and CDR2 YNNKEL come from the germline V gene (reference sequence). The CDR3 runs 16 residues. This CDR3 is CASSRDRELGNYGYTF. The CDR3 nucleotides read TGTGCCAGCAGCCGGGACAGGGAGTTAGGTAACTATGGCTACACCTTC.

The V call is TRBV3-1 (or the pseudogene TRBV3-2), the J call TRBJ1-1; D is unclear. This CDR3 has 14 residues. Germline V gives CDR1 LGHDT, CDR2 YNNKEL (reference sequence). Trimming removed 1 base at V and 1 base at J, with 7 bases between. CDR3 bases: TGTGCCAGCAGCCAAGGGCAGAAGAACACTGAAGCTTTCTTT. It yields the protein CASSQGQKNTEAFF.

The CDR3 reads CASSSGTGGYNEQFF. The CDR3 DNA is TGTGCCAGCAGCTCTGGGACAGGGGGCTACAATGAGCAGTTCTTC. V is TRBV27 and J is TRBJ2-1; 11 bases are shared with TRBD1. Germline V gene lookup returns CDR1 MNHEY and CDR2 SMNVEV (reference sequence). The CDR3 contains 15 residues. V lost 6 bases, J lost 3 bases, and 4 bases stayed unmatched.

This clone was observed a few times. This chain joins TRBV3-1 (or the pseudogene TRBV3-2) and TRBJ1-4; tentative D call: TRBD1 (5 bases). Germline V gene lookup returns CDR1 LGHDT and CDR2 YNNKEL (reference sequence). The V gene lost 0 bases and the J gene lost 14 bases, with 13 bases spanning the gap. This CDR3 contains 13 residues. The CDR3 region is CASSQEVRQRLFF. CDR3 DNA sequence: TGTGCCAGCAGCCAAGAGGTCCGACAGAGGCTGTTTTTT.

This chain connects TRBV6-1 to TRBJ1-2, with D unclear. This CDR3 is 15 amino acids long. Trimming cost V 1 base and J 1 base, with 10 bases left between them. Germline V CDR1 and CDR2: MNHNS, SASEGT. CDR3 coding DNA: TGTGCCAGCAGTGAAGGGAGCGCTGGTAACTATGGCTACACCTTC. Amino acids: CASSEGSAGNYGYTF.

The V gene is TRBV15, the J gene TRBJ2-1; tentative D call: TRBD2 (5 bases). The CDR3 runs 15 residues. Germline V gene sequence: CDR1 LNHNV, CDR2 YYDKDF (reference sequence). V lost 4 bases and J lost 3, with 13 bases in between. CDR3 loop: CATSTLRGSYNEQFF. CDR3 DNA sequence: TGTGCCACCAGCACCCTACGGGGTAGCTACAATGAGCAGTTCTTC.

V is TRBV29-1 and J is TRBJ2-6; 9 bases align to TRBD1. Germline CDR1 SQVTM, CDR2 ANQGSEA. The V and J ends lost 1 base and 0 bases, in that order; junction bases with no gene match: 7. This CDR3 contains 18 residues. The DNA for the CDR3 is TGCAGCGTTGAAGTTTGGGACAGGGACCACTCTGGGGCCAACGTCCTGACTTTC. Translation: CSVEVWDRDHSGANVLTF.

This chain joins TRBV11-2 and TRBJ2-7, with D tentatively TRBD2 (5 bases). The CDR3 contains 13 residues. V was trimmed by 0 bases and J by 5 bases, leaving 8 bases between them. The germline gives CDR1 SGHAT, CDR2 FQNNGV. In nucleotides, the CDR3 is TGTGCCAGCAGCTTAGATATGCGGGACGAGCAGTACTTC. Translated: CASSLDMRDEQYF.

V usage is TRBV7-2 and J usage is TRBJ1-2, with 10 bases that match TRBD1. V trimming: 2 bases; J trimming: 8 bases; junction bases outside the gene matches: 20. The CDR3 contains 19 residues. Germline CDR1 is SGHTA and CDR2 is FQGNSA. The CDR3 nucleotides read TGTGCCAGCAGCTTATCCCCCCTTTTAGCGACAGGGGGCGCGGAAGGCTACACCTTC. This translates into CASSLSPLLATGGAEGYTF.

The chain links TRBV30 to TRBJ2-5, with 8 nucleotides matching TRBD2. The CDR3 runs to 14 residues. Germline V gives CDR1 GTSNPN, CDR2 SVGIG (reference sequence). The V segment lost 3 bases and the J segment 3 bases; nucleotides outside the gene matches: 6. CDR3 sequence reads: CAWSPGLAEETQYF. CDR3 bases: TGTGCCTGGAGCCCCGGACTAGCTGAAGAGACCCAGTACTTC.

This clone was seen once. The V and J genes are TRBV4-3 and TRBJ2-1; 7 nucleotides line up with TRBD1. The CDR3 extends over 16 amino acids. V trimming: 1 base; J trimming: 4 bases; junction bases outside the gene matches: 7. Germline lookup yields CDR1 LGHNA and CDR2 YSLEER. CDR3 sequence: CASSQGLTGSYNEQFF. In DNA form, the CDR3 reads TGCGCCAGCAGCCAAGGATTGACAGGGTCTTACAATGAGCAGTTCTTC.

The V gene is TRBV30, the J gene TRBJ1-4; no reliable D call. CDR3 length equals 16 residues. Germline V gives CDR1 GTSNPN, CDR2 SVGIG (reference sequence). With 3 bases removed from V and 4 bases from J, the gap between germline ends came to 18 bases. CDR3 nucleotide sequence: TGTGCCTGGAGAGTGACCGGGTCCTCCTTTAATGAAAAACTGTTTTTT. This translates into CAWRVTGSSFNEKLFF.

The chain combines TRBV3-1 (or the pseudogene TRBV3-2) with TRBJ1-4; D unclear. The germline V and J ends were trimmed by 1 base and 8 bases, with 2 bases remaining between them. The CDR3 spans 11 residues. Germline V CDR1 and CDR2: LGHDT, YNNKEL (reference sequence). In DNA form, the CDR3 reads TGTGCCAGCAGCCAAGTAGAAAAACTGTTTTTT. This translates into CASSQVEKLFF.

The rearrangement links TRBV9 to TRBJ2-7; possibly TRBD2 for D (5 bases). V was pared by 3 bases and J by 0 bases, with 7 bases between. The germline V gene encodes CDR1 SGDLS and CDR2 YYNGEE. The CDR3 consists of 13 residues. The chain's CDR3 is CASSGRDSYEQYF. CDR3 sequence (DNA): TGTGCCAGCAGCGGCCGGGACTCCTACGAGCAGTACTTC.

The chain recombines TRBV2 with TRBJ2-1; 8 nucleotides line up with TRBD1. The CDR3 has 14 residues. J gave up 8 bases and V 4 bases, and 7 bases lay outside the gene matches. The V gene's germline CDR1 is SNHLY and CDR2 FYNNEI. The CDR3 nucleotides read TGTGCCAGCAGTGGCACAGGACAGGGAGATGAGCAGTTCTTC. The encoded protein is CASSGTGQGDEQFF. Combining the CDR3 with reference TRBV2 and TRBJ2-1 gives the whole variable domain EPEVTQTPSHQVTQMGQEVILRCVPISNHLYFYWYRQILGQKVEFLVSFYNNEISEKSEIFDDQFSVERPDGSNFTLKIRSTKLEDSAMYFCASSGTGQGDEQFFGPGTRLTVL.

The chain uses TRBV27 and TRBJ1-3, with D possibly being TRBD1 (5 bases). V lost 3 bases to trimming and J lost 1 base, with 16 bases between them. Germline V gene lookup returns CDR1 MNHEY and CDR2 SMNVEV (reference sequence). The CDR3 extends over 17 amino acids. The CDR3 coding sequence is TGTGCCAGCAGTTTTCAACCGCCGACAGCGTCTGGAAACACCATATATTTT. Protein: CASSFQPPTASGNTIYF.

The rearrangement uses TRBV13 and TRBJ1-6; 8 bases line up with TRBD1. Per germline, CDR1 PRHDT and CDR2 FYEKMQ (reference sequence). Unmatched junction bases numbered 9, after V lost 4 bases and J lost 4 bases. This CDR3 has 17 residues. The CDR3 bases are TGTGCCAGCAGCTCCCGGAGGGGGACAGGTTATAATTCACCCCTCCACTTT. It yields the protein CASSSRRGTGYNSPLHF.

The V call is TRBV5-6, the J call TRBJ1-6; D is possibly TRBD1 (5 bases). Between the trimmed V and J ends, which lost 3 bases and 13 bases, there was a span of 17 bases. The germline V gene encodes CDR1 SGHDT and CDR2 YYEEEE. CDR3 length equals 14 residues. As DNA, the CDR3 is TGTGCCAGCAGCTCTGTTACAGGTGCAGGCCCCCTCCACTTT. It codes for CASSSVTGAGPLHF.

The V gene is TRBV28, the J gene TRBJ1-1, with D unresolved. The V end was cut by 2 bases, the J end by 4 bases, with 23 bases between. Germline CDR1 is MDHEN and CDR2 is SYDVKM. CDR3 length equals 18 residues. In nucleotides, the CDR3 is TGTGCCAGCAGTTTACTGACTCTAAAAGGAAATGTAGGCACTGAAGCTTTCTTT. It translates to CASSLLTLKGNVGTEAFF.

This chain connects TRBV2 to TRBJ2-2, with 7 bases aligning to TRBD2. After removal of 11 bases from V and 0 bases from J, the junction contained 9 bases not matched to a gene. Germline V gives CDR1 SNHLY, CDR2 FYNNEI. The CDR3 runs 15 residues. The CDR3 region is CASTPTSPNTGELFF. The CDR3 DNA reads as TGTGCCTCCACACCGACTAGCCCGAACACCGGGGAGCTGTTTTTT.

This rearrangement joins TRBV7-9 to TRBJ2-2; TRBD2 matches 9 bases. The CDR3 loop spans 15 amino acids. J gave up 4 bases and V 3 bases, and 3 bases lay outside the gene matches. Per germline, CDR1 SEHNR and CDR2 FQNEAQ (reference sequence). The CDR3 sequence: CASSFGTSSTGELFF. The DNA for the CDR3 is TGTGCCAGCAGCTTTGGGACTAGCAGCACCGGGGAGCTGTTTTTT.

This clone was counted once. The rearrangement uses TRBV23-1 and TRBJ2-1, with D perhaps TRBD1 (6 bases). TRBV23-1 is assigned to the ORF class and has an uncertain function. The length of the CDR3 is 14 residues. V was trimmed by 8 bases and J by 8 bases, leaving 19 bases between them. The CDR3 region has the DNA TGCGCCAGCCTCAGAGGGGGATTGTGCGATGAGCAGTTCTTC. Protein product: CASLRGGLCDEQFF.

J is TRBJ2-7 and V is TRBV12-3 or TRBV12-4; no definite D call. V lost 3 bases and J 1 base, leaving 7 bases between the germline ends. This CDR3 spans 13 amino acids. The CDR3 nucleotides read TGTGCCAGCAGTTTGGGCAGATCCTACGAGCAGTACTTC. Translating gives CASSLGRSYEQYF.

The gene calls are TRBV7-9 and TRBJ1-3; perhaps TRBD1 as D (5 bases). The CDR3 has 15 amino acids. Per the germline V gene, CDR1 is SEHNR and CDR2 is FQNEAQ (reference sequence). Trimming shortened V by 5 bases and J by 2 bases, and 13 bases separated the two germline ends. CDR3 in amino acids: CASSPDSTTGNTIYF. The CDR3 DNA sequence: TGTGCCAGCAGCCCTGACAGTACCACTGGAAACACCATATATTTT.